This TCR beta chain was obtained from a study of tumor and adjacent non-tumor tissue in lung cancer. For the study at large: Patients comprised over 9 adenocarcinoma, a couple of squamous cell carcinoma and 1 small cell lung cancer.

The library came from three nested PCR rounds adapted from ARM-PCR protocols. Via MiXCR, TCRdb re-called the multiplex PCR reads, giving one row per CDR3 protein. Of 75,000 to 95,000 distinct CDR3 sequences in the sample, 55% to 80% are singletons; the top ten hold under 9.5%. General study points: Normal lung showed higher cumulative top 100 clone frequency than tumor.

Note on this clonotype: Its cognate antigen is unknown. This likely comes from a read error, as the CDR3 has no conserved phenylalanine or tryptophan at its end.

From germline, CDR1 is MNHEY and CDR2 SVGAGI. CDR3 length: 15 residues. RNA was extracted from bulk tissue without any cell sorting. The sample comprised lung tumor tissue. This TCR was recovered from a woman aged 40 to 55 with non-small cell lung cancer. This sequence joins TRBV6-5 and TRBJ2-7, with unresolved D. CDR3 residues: CVSSRTSFSSYEQYL. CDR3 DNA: TGTGTCAGCAGCCGAACCAGTTTTAGCTCCTACGAGCAGTACTTG.